This entry lists 30 T cell receptor beta chains sequenced from one sample in a study. TCRdb itself ran the 5' RACE reads through MiXCR, one entry per CDR3 protein. The sample gives approximately 6,200 distinct CDR3 sequences, approximately 31% of which show up once; around 5.5% is in the top ten. The sample was naive CD4+ T cells sorted from a lymph node. The subset denotes: naive CD4+ T cells, CD4+CD45RA+CD25-. These receptors originate from a female donor with breast cancer.

The V and J genes are TRBV20-1 and TRBJ2-7; 7 bases map to TRBD1. The germline gives CDR1 DFQATT, CDR2 SNEGSKA (reference sequence). The J segment lost 2 bases and the V segment lost 3 bases, leaving 10 bases of the junction unmatched. There are 15 residues in the CDR3. DNA of the CDR3: TGCAGTGCTAGGGGGCCACAGGGGAAAACCTACGAGCAGTACTTC. Amino acid sequence: CSARGPQGKTYEQYF.

This clonotype is medium-sized in the sample. The rearrangement joins TRBV20-1 to TRBJ1-2; 10 nucleotides agree with TRBD1. Germline lookup yields CDR1 DFQATT and CDR2 SNEGSKA (reference sequence). V was pared by 5 bases and J by 2 bases, with 5 bases of the junction left unmatched. This CDR3 has 14 residues. The CDR3, as DNA: TGCAGTGCTCCGGGACAGGGGTCCAACTATGGCTACACCTTC. Residues: CSAPGQGSNYGYTF.

This chain joins TRBV5-1 and TRBJ1-3, with a possible D match to TRBD1 (5 bases). The ends were cut back, 4 bases at V and 1 base at J, with 9 bases in the middle. This CDR3 region has 14 residues. Per germline, CDR1 SGHRS and CDR2 YFSETQ. The CDR3 region is CASSPGTSGNTIYF. The CDR3 DNA reads as TGCGCCAGCAGCCCCGGGACGTCTGGAAACACCATATATTTT. Combining the CDR3 with reference TRBV5-1 and TRBJ1-3 gives the whole variable domain KAGVTQTPRYLIKTRGQQVTLSCSPISGHRSVSWYQQTPGQGLQFLFEYFSETQRNKGNFPGRFSGRQFSNSRSEMNVSTLELGDSALYLCASSPGTSGNTIYFGEGSWLTVV.

In this sample, this clonotype is medium-sized. The chain links TRBV20-1 to TRBJ2-5, with 10 bases lining up with TRBD2. V lost 0 bases, J lost 7 bases, and 8 bases stayed unmatched. The germline V gene encodes CDR1 DFQATT and CDR2 SNEGSKA (reference sequence). This CDR3 has 15 amino acids. The CDR3 DNA reads TGCAGTGCTAGAGAACCTAGCGGGAGCCTTGGGACCCAGTACTTC. This sequence encodes CSAREPSGSLGTQYF.

Concerning this clonotype: A much larger clone differs from this one at a single base, so this may be a read error. This chain links TRBV29-1 with TRBJ2-7; tentatively, D is TRBD1 or TRBD2 (5 bases each). CDR3 size: 12 residues. With 4 bases removed from V and 5 bases from J, the gap between germline ends came to 12 bases. CDR1 and CDR2 from the germline V gene are SQVTM and ANQGSEA. The CDR3 loop reads CSVVAWGNEQYF. The CDR3 coding sequence is TGCAGCGTTGTAGCCTGGGGGAACGAGCAGTACTTC.

This clonotype turned up a few times. The rearrangement uses TRBV6-1 and TRBJ2-1; D uncertain. Per germline, CDR1 MNHNS and CDR2 SASEGT. V lost 8 bases and J lost 7, with 12 bases in between. This CDR3 spans 12 amino acids. The CDR3 nucleotides read TGTGCCAGCTCCCGACAAGGAAATGAGCAGTTCTTC. This sequence encodes CASSRQGNEQFF.

This clonotype is categorized as medium-sized (0.01 to 0.1%). The V call is TRBV20-1, the J call TRBJ1-1; 9 nucleotides align to TRBD1. CDR3 size: 13 residues. J was trimmed by 5 bases and V by 5 bases; bases with no gene match: 6. Per the germline V gene, CDR1 is DFQATT and CDR2 is SNEGSKA (reference sequence). The CDR3 protein is CSAGGQGKTEAFF. The CDR3 DNA follows: TGCAGTGCTGGAGGACAGGGGAAGACTGAAGCTTTCTTT.

This clonotype is termed medium-sized. In DNA, the CDR3 is TGTGCCAGCAGCTTCGGAGGAAACAATGAGCAGTTCTTC. Its protein is CASSFGGNNEQFF. This chain connects TRBV7-9 to TRBJ2-1, with D perhaps TRBD2 (5 bases). V was pared by 3 bases and J by 5 bases, with 8 bases between. The CDR3 has 13 amino acids. Germline V gene data show CDR1 as SEHNR and CDR2 as FQNEAQ (reference sequence).

By share, this clonotype counts as medium-sized. The rearrangement joins TRBV4-3 to TRBJ2-2; D is tentatively TRBD1 or TRBD2 (5 bases each). V gave up 4 bases and J gave up 0 bases, with 15 bases separating them. The CDR3 loop spans 17 amino acids. Germline V gives CDR1 LGHNA, CDR2 YSLEER. As DNA, the CDR3 is TGCGCCAGCAGCCCATTTCGTGGGGGAGCGAACACCGGGGAGCTGTTTTTT. Its protein product is CASSPFRGGANTGELFF.

This clonotype has only a few counts. The V and J genes are TRBV21-1 and TRBJ2-1; TRBD2 was called by the table and not checked on the DNA. TRBV21-1 is labeled a pseudogene. The CDR3 loop spans 20 amino acids. The CDR3 sequence: CASNEVTGTITFRAYNEQFF. CDR3 DNA sequence: TGTGCCAGCAACGAAGTGACCGGGACTATTACTTTTCGGGCCTACAATGAGCAGTTCTTC.

The rearrangement uses TRBV20-1 and TRBJ2-7; 10 bases fit TRBD2. Per germline, CDR1 DFQATT and CDR2 SNEGSKA (reference sequence). The CDR3 sequence is 14 residues long. V was pared by 5 bases and J by 2 bases, with 6 bases of the junction left unmatched. The CDR3 bases are TGCAGTGCTCTCAGCGGGAGGGGGGCCTACGAGCAGTACTTC. It encodes CSALSGRGAYEQYF.

This clonotype was detected only a few times. The gene calls are TRBV10-3 and TRBJ2-7; possibly TRBD2 for D (7 bases). The germline gives CDR1 ENHRY, CDR2 SYGVKD. The V end was cut by 1 base, the J end by 2 bases, with 12 bases between. The CDR3 is made up of 15 amino acids. This chain's CDR3 is CAISEFTGGPYEQYF. CDR3 DNA sequence: TGTGCCATCAGTGAGTTTACGGGGGGCCCCTACGAGCAGTACTTC.

CDR3 sequence: CSARITEVGNQPQHF. CDR3 coding DNA: TGCAGTGCTAGAATAACAGAAGTTGGCAATCAGCCCCAGCATTTT. V and J are TRBV20-1 and TRBJ1-5; D is uncertain. Germline CDR1 is DFQATT and CDR2 is SNEGSKA (reference sequence). Trimming pared 2 bases from V and 2 bases from J, leaving 13 bases between. This CDR3 spans 15 amino acids.

This clonotype was counted a few times. J is TRBJ1-2 and V is TRBV11-2, with no clear D. Germline CDR1 reads SGHAT; CDR2 reads FQNNGV. This CDR3 comprises 14 residues. V shed 5 bases and J shed 8 bases, with 18 bases lying between them. The DNA for the CDR3 is TGTGCCAGCAGCCCAGACTCCGGAGGGATCGGCTACACCTTC. This encodes CASSPDSGGIGYTF.

This clonotype was counted between two and nine times. This chain joins TRBV19 and TRBJ1-2; a possible D gene is TRBD1 (5 bases). CDR1 and CDR2 from the germline V gene are LNHDA and SQIVND (reference sequence). CDR3 length equals 11 residues. V lost 4 bases and J lost 5, with 5 bases in between. The CDR3, as DNA: TGTGCCAGTAGTACAGGGTATGGCTACACCTTC. Residues: CASSTGYGYTF.

This clonotype is medium-sized. The V call is TRBV28, the J call TRBJ2-7, with 10 bases fitting TRBD1. Trimming took 3 bases from V and 2 from J; bases not matched to a gene: 7. Germline CDR1 reads MDHEN; CDR2 reads SYDVKM. This CDR3 comprises 16 residues. DNA of the CDR3: TGTGCCAGCAGTTTCTCCCCCGGGACAGGGGCCTACGAGCAGTACTTC. Encoded protein: CASSFSPGTGAYEQYF. Full variable domain (outside the CDR3, taken from reference TRBV28 and TRBJ2-7): DVKVTQSSRYLVKRTGEKVFLECVQDMDHENMFWYRQDPGLGLRLIYFSYDVKMKEKGDIPEGYSVSREKKERFSLILESASTNQTSMYLCASSFSPGTGAYEQYFGPGTRLTVT.

V usage is TRBV4-2 and J usage is TRBJ1-2; TRBD1 agrees at 10 bases. This CDR3 has 14 amino acids. Trimming cost V 7 bases and J 5 bases; bases outside gene matches: 7. Per germline, CDR1 LGHNA and CDR2 YNFKEQ. CDR3 coding DNA: TGTGCCAGCACTCGACAGGGGGCAGGGTATGGCTACACCTTC. Translation: CASTRQGAGYGYTF.

The chain is built from TRBV12-3 or TRBV12-4 and TRBJ1-1, with 8 bases aligning to TRBD1. The CDR3 contains 13 residues. The ends lost 5 bases at V and 5 bases at J; junction bases unmatched: 4. The CDR3 loop reads CASSRDRRTEAFF. In DNA form, the CDR3 reads TGTGCCAGCAGTCGGGACAGGAGGACTGAAGCTTTCTTT.

This clonotype is termed medium-sized. The chain joins TRBV28 to TRBJ1-4; D is unresolved. The germline gives CDR1 MDHEN, CDR2 SYDVKM. V shed 4 bases and J shed 5 bases, with 14 bases lying between them. The length of the CDR3 is 15 residues. CDR3 loop: CASSSIVGMNEKLFF. The CDR3 coding sequence is TGTGCCAGCAGTTCGATCGTGGGGATGAATGAAAAACTGTTTTTT.

To note about this clonotype: Given the absence of the conserved phenylalanine or tryptophan at the CDR3 end, a read error is likely. J is TRBJ2-1 and V is TRBV6-6; no definite D call. The CDR3 is made up of 13 amino acids. The germline gives CDR1 MNHNY, CDR2 SVGAGI (reference sequence). CDR3 coding DNA: TGCGCCAGCAGTTACGCCCACAAAAATGAGCAGTTCTCC. This translates into CASSYAHKNEQFS.

This clonotype was counted between two and nine times. V usage is TRBV7-2 and J usage is TRBJ2-2; tentatively, D is TRBD1 or TRBD2 (5 bases each). CDR1 and CDR2 from the germline V gene are SGHTA and FQGNSA. This CDR3 has 15 amino acids. V was clipped by 4 bases and J by 10 bases, with 19 bases between them. CDR3 DNA sequence: TGTGCCAGCAGCTCCTCCGGGACGCACCTCGTGGAGCTGTTTTTT. Its translation: CASSSSGTHLVELFF.

Judged by abundance, this clonotype is medium-sized. V gene TRBV4-1 combines with J gene TRBJ1-5; D is possibly TRBD1 (5 bases). CDR1 and CDR2 (germline): MGHRA, YSYEKL. There are 14 residues in the CDR3. Trimming removed 4 bases at V and 1 base at J, with 8 bases between. The CDR3 coding sequence is TGCGCCAGCAGCCCGGGACTGAGCAATCAGCCCCAGCATTTT. Translating gives CASSPGLSNQPQHF.

The chain uses TRBV7-6 and TRBJ2-7, with D possibly being TRBD1 or TRBD2 (5 bases each). Trimming shortened V by 4 bases and J by 5 bases, and 15 bases separated the two germline ends. The CDR3 contains 14 residues. Looked up from germline, CDR1 is SGHVS and CDR2 is FNYEAQ. CDR3 region: CASSSRGGPNEQYF. The CDR3 region has the DNA TGTGCCAGCAGCTCCCGTGGGGGACCCAACGAGCAGTACTTC.

This clonotype is medium-sized within its sample. The gene calls are TRBV5-1 and TRBJ2-5; 9 bases line up with TRBD1. CDR3 size: 15 residues. Germline-derived CDR1 and CDR2 are SGHRS and YFSETQ. The ends lost 4 bases at V and 6 bases at J; junction bases unmatched: 10. CDR3 residues: CASSHSTGGEKTQYF. The CDR3 DNA is TGCGCCAGCAGCCATTCCACAGGGGGCGAAAAGACCCAGTACTTC.

By frequency in the sample, this clonotype is medium-sized. Because the CDR3 is missing its conserved closing phenylalanine or tryptophan, this is likely a read error. The chain joins TRBV29-1 to TRBJ2-3, with TRBD1 identical over 9 bases. The trim removed 6 bases at V and 4 bases at J, leaving 8 bases unmatched. CDR3 size: 14 residues. Germline V lookup: CDR1 SQVTM, CDR2 ANQGSEA. The CDR3 coding sequence is TGCAGCGTCGCCGGGAGGACAGGGGCAGATACGCAGTATTTG. This gives the protein CSVAGRTGADTQYL.

This clonotype is judged medium-sized (0.01 to 0.1%). The chain carries TRBV20-1 and TRBJ2-5; the match to TRBD2 covers 9 bases. The germline gives CDR1 DFQATT, CDR2 SNEGSKA (reference sequence). The CDR3 length is 15 residues. J gave up 4 bases and V 4 bases, and 10 bases lay outside the gene matches. The CDR3 protein is CSATQREAWGETQYF. CDR3 sequence (DNA): TGCAGTGCTACTCAGCGGGAGGCCTGGGGAGAGACCCAGTACTTC.

This chain uses TRBV5-1 with TRBJ2-1, with D possibly matching TRBD1 (6 bases). Trimming shortened V by 0 bases and J by 0 bases, and 13 bases separated the two germline ends. Germline lookup yields CDR1 SGHRS and CDR2 YFSETQ. The CDR3 length is 17 residues. The CDR3 region is CASSLVVGQSSYNEQFF. The CDR3 DNA reads as TGCGCCAGCAGCTTGGTTGTAGGACAGAGCTCCTACAATGAGCAGTTCTTC.

Only a few counts were recorded for this clonotype. The chain employs TRBV12-3 or TRBV12-4 and TRBJ1-1; D remains unclear. The V and J ends lost 0 bases and 3 bases respectively, with 5 bases between them. The length of the CDR3 is 13 residues. CDR3 sequence (DNA): TGTGCCAGCAGTTTAGCTGAATACACTGAAGCTTTCTTT. Amino acid sequence: CASSLAEYTEAFF.

The rearrangement links TRBV2 to TRBJ2-5; no clear D gene. V was clipped by 9 bases and J by 7 bases, with 15 bases between them. Germline V gene lookup returns CDR1 SNHLY and CDR2 FYNNEI. The CDR3 runs to 12 residues. The CDR3 protein is CARSGPDGTQYF. In DNA form, the CDR3 reads TGTGCCAGGTCCGGGCCCGACGGGACCCAGTACTTC.

Turning to this clonotype: A read error is possible here, since a much larger clone lies one base away. The V call is TRBV29-1, the J call TRBJ1-4; D uncertain. V was cut by 4 bases and J by 7 bases, with 13 bases left in between. CDR1 and CDR2 (germline): SQVTM, ANQGSEA. The CDR3 has 13 residues. The CDR3 DNA reads TGCAGCGTTGTTTCGGGTGTCGGTGAAAAACTGTTTTTT. Residues: CSVVSGVGEKLFF. Complete variable domain (other parts from reference TRBV29-1 and TRBJ1-4): SAVISQKPSRDICQRGTSLTIQCQVDSQVTMMFWYRQQPGQSLTLIATANQGSEATYESGFVIDKFPISRPNLTFSTLTVSNMSPEDSSIYLCSVVSGVGEKLFFGSGTQLSVL.